Following are 30 T cell receptor beta chains from one sample sequenced in a study of T cell clonotyping in hematopoietic cell transplantation. This sample's time point: recipient sample about 28 days before transplant, after cytoreduction. The method was immunoSEQ multiplex PCR; TCRdb's version includes in-frame clones alone and lacks a portion of them. Found here are over 10,000 clones, around four fifths of them singletons; the top ten hold approximately 15%. This specimen consisted of peripheral blood mononuclear cells, obtained before stem cell transplant. The receptors were sampled from a man aged 55-75 years with acute myeloid leukemia. Some clones in this sample may be carry-over from other donors' samples.

The chain joins TRBV19 to TRBJ2-3; D is unresolved. The V end was cut by 2 bases, the J end by 8 bases, with 11 bases between. CDR3 size: 13 residues. CDR1 LNHDA and CDR2 SQIVND come from the germline V gene (reference sequence). The CDR3 coding sequence is TGTGCCAGTAGTATATCTTTCCCGGGTACGCAGTATTTT. Protein: CASSISFPGTQYF.

This clone was counted only a few times. The rearrangement joins TRBV30 to TRBJ1-1; TRBD1 might be the D (5 bases). Germline V gives CDR1 GTSNPN, CDR2 SVGIG (reference sequence). V was clipped by 0 bases and J by 2 bases, with 7 bases between them. The CDR3 covers 13 residues. The CDR3 is CAWSVGPNTEAFF. The CDR3 DNA is TGTGCCTGGAGTGTGGGACCCAACACTGAAGCTTTCTTT.

This clone was detected once. The chain has TRBV2 and TRBJ2-1; possibly TRBD1 for D (6 bases). The germline CDR1 and CDR2 sequences are SNHLY and FYNNEI. Trimming left V 3 bases short and J 2 bases short, with 11 bases between. This CDR3 contains 15 residues. The CDR3 loop is CASSEGEGAYNEQFF. CDR3 nucleotides: TGTGCCAGCAGTGAGGGCGAGGGGGCCTACAATGAGCAGTTCTTC.

J is TRBJ1-6 and V is TRBV5-1, with D unresolved. Germline V gene sequence: CDR1 SGHRS, CDR2 YFSETQ. The CDR3 runs to 14 residues. Trimming cost V 3 bases and J 5 bases, with 9 bases left between them. CDR3 loop: CASSSTENNSPLHF. In DNA, the CDR3 is TGCGCCAGCAGCTCAACAGAAAATAATTCACCCCTCCACTTT.

This clone has only a few counts. This chain uses TRBV30 with TRBJ2-7; D is undetermined. Germline-derived CDR1 and CDR2 are GTSNPN and SVGIG (reference sequence). Trimming removed 0 bases at V and 12 bases at J, with 12 bases between. The CDR3 sequence is 11 residues long. The CDR3 coding sequence is TGTGCCTGGAGTGTAAACCCCACCGCGTACTTC. Amino acid sequence: CAWSVNPTAYF.

This clone was detected a few times. The rearrangement joins TRBV30 to TRBJ2-2; possible D gene TRBD1, 5 bases. This CDR3 contains 14 residues. Germline CDR1 is GTSNPN and CDR2 is SVGIG (reference sequence). The V and J ends lost 0 bases and 3 bases respectively, with 8 bases between them. The CDR3 loop is CAWSVEGDTGELFF. DNA of the CDR3: TGTGCCTGGAGTGTAGAAGGGGACACCGGGGAGCTGTTTTTT.

This clone was counted once. The rearrangement uses TRBV6-5 and TRBJ2-5, with a possible D match to TRBD2 (6 bases). The CDR3 has 15 residues. Germline V gene sequence: CDR1 MNHEY, CDR2 SVGAGI. The V and J ends lost 2 bases and 2 bases respectively, with 12 bases between them. Here the CDR3 DNA reads TGTGCCAGCAGTTACGGGTTAGCGGATCAAGAGACCCAGTACTTC. Protein sequence: CASSYGLADQETQYF.

CDR3 DNA: TGTGCCAGCAGCCCCCGGACTAGCGGGGGGGCCGTGGCCAAAAACATTCAGTACTTC. Residues: CASSPRTSGGAVAKNIQYF. The chain uses TRBV13 and TRBJ2-4; TRBD2 matches 15 bases. The trim removed 5 bases at V and 1 base at J, leaving 9 bases unmatched. Germline V gene data show CDR1 as PRHDT and CDR2 as FYEKMQ (reference sequence). The CDR3 covers 19 residues.

The chain combines TRBV10-1 with TRBJ2-5; 8 bases are shared with TRBD2. The CDR3 covers 13 residues. Germline V gene lookup returns CDR1 WNHNN and CDR2 SYGVQD (reference sequence). V lost 9 bases and J lost 5; bases outside the gene matches: 8. In nucleotides, the CDR3 is TGCGCCAGACAAGCGGGGGCGGGGGAGACCCAGTACTTC. It encodes CARQAGAGETQYF.

The chain couples TRBV7-2 to TRBJ2-1; 8 bases align to TRBD2. The CDR3 is 12 amino acids. V shed 4 bases and J 14 bases; nucleotides not matched to a gene: 7. CDR1 is SGHTA, CDR2 FQGNSA, per germline. DNA for the CDR3: TGTGCCAGCAGCTCCGGGACTAGAAACAAGTTCTTC. The encoded protein is CASSSGTRNKFF. The complete variable domain, with remaining parts taken from reference TRBV7-2 and TRBJ2-1, reads GAGVSQSPSNKVTEKGKDVELRCDPISGHTALYWYRQSLGQGLEFLIYFQGNSAPDKSGLPSDRFSAERTGGSVSTLTIQRTQQEDSAVYLCASSSGTRNKFFGPGTRLTVL.

The chain's CDR3 is CASSSQSTSGRDEQYF. CDR3 nucleotides: TGTGCCAGTAGTTCCCAATCGACTAGCGGGAGGGACGAGCAGTACTTC. The rearrangement uses TRBV19 and TRBJ2-7; 14 bases align to TRBD2. The CDR3 length is 16 residues. With 5 bases clipped from V and 5 bases from J, the junction kept 8 bases outside the gene matches. The germline CDR1 and CDR2 sequences are LNHDA and SQIVND (reference sequence).

The chain uses TRBV5-4 and TRBJ2-1, with a tentative D call TRBD1 (6 bases). Trimming cost V 1 base and J 5 bases, with 16 bases left between them. CDR1 is SGHNT and CDR2 is YYREEE in the germline V gene (reference sequence). There are 16 residues in the CDR3. In DNA, the CDR3 is TGTGCCAGCAGCTTGAGTCTGGGGGCCTACGACAATGAGCAGTTCTTC. It codes for CASSLSLGAYDNEQFF.

The chain links TRBV5-5 to TRBJ2-5; D unclear. Germline assignment: CDR1 SGHKS and CDR2 YYEKEE (reference sequence). This CDR3 has 13 residues. V was cut by 2 bases and J by 12 bases, with 17 bases left in between. The chain's CDR3 is CASSFGQDRLEYF. The DNA of the CDR3 is TGTGCCAGCAGCTTTGGGCAGGACCGACTGGAGTACTTC.

This chain links TRBV30 with TRBJ2-7; a weak D match, TRBD2 (5 bases). Trimming shortened V by 0 bases and J by 0 bases, and 12 bases separated the two germline ends. The CDR3 loop spans 15 amino acids. The germline gives CDR1 GTSNPN, CDR2 SVGIG (reference sequence). The CDR3 reads CAWSVRPGSSYEQYF. CDR3 nucleotide sequence: TGTGCCTGGAGTGTACGTCCGGGGAGCTCCTACGAGCAGTACTTC.

This sequence joins TRBV4-2 and TRBJ2-7; 12 bases are a match to TRBD2. CDR3 length: 16 amino acids. The junction had 6 bases not matched to a gene; V was cut back by 3 bases and J by 3 bases. CDR1 and CDR2 (germline): LGHNA, YNFKEQ. DNA for the CDR3: TGTGCCAGCAGCCAGGTTACTAGCGGGGGGATCTACGAGCAGTACTTC. It yields the protein CASSQVTSGGIYEQYF.

This clone was seen once. The chain uses TRBV6-5 and TRBJ1-6; D may be TRBD1 (5 bases). Trimming stripped 10 bases from V and 0 bases from J, with 10 bases between. The CDR3 consists of 14 residues. Germline V gene data show CDR1 as MNHEY and CDR2 as SVGAGI. DNA for the CDR3: TGTGCCACACAGGAAGGCTCCTATAATTCACCCCTCCACTTT. Protein: CATQEGSYNSPLHF.

This clone appeared a few times. The CDR3 sequence: CASSIAGEAFF. The CDR3 bases are TGTGCCAGTAGTATCGCGGGTGAAGCTTTCTTT. This chain links TRBV19 with TRBJ1-1; D remains unclear. The CDR3 contains 11 residues. V was trimmed by 3 bases and J by 7 bases, leaving 6 bases between them. Per the germline V gene, CDR1 is LNHDA and CDR2 is SQIVND (reference sequence).

This chain joins TRBV11-2 and TRBJ1-4, with D tentatively TRBD1 (6 bases). There are 12 residues in the CDR3. CDR1 SGHAT and CDR2 FQNNGV come from the germline V gene. V was shortened by 6 bases and J by 11 bases, with 13 bases between the two germline ends. CDR3 sequence reads: CASSRGQTKLFF. CDR3 DNA: TGTGCCAGCAGTCGAGGACAGACGAAACTGTTTTTT.

This clone has only a few counts. V and J are TRBV30 and TRBJ2-5; either TRBD1 or TRBD2 may fit D (6 bases each). The germline gives CDR1 GTSNPN, CDR2 SVGIG (reference sequence). The CDR3 spans 12 residues. Between the trimmed V and J ends, which lost 4 bases and 5 bases, there was a span of 11 bases. CDR3 region: CAWMGGWETQYF. The CDR3 bases are TGTGCCTGGATGGGGGGCTGGGAGACCCAGTACTTC.

This sequence joins TRBV21-1 and TRBJ1-5; the table calls TRBD1, which could not be checked here. TRBV21-1 is noted as a pseudogene. The CDR3 has 10 amino acids. CDR3: CADRGQPQHF. The CDR3 nucleotides are TGTGCCGACAGGGGCCAGCCCCAGCATTTT.

A single count supports this clone. The rearrangement links TRBV13 to TRBJ2-5, with TRBD1 identical over 10 bases. The trim removed 5 bases at V and 1 base at J, leaving 7 bases unmatched. This CDR3 is built from 16 residues. CDR1 is PRHDT, CDR2 FYEKMQ, per germline (reference sequence). The CDR3 DNA reads as TGTGCCAGCAGCGGACCTCGGACAGGGGGCCAAGAGACCCAGTACTTC. Its protein is CASSGPRTGGQETQYF.

This clone was seen once. V usage is TRBV7-3 and J usage is TRBJ2-7; 10 nucleotides match TRBD1. The germline V gene has CDR1 SGHTA and CDR2 FQGTGA. V dropped 5 bases and J dropped 7; count of bases not matched to a gene: 8. The CDR3 is made up of 14 amino acids. Here the CDR3 DNA reads TGTGCCAGCAGCCCGGGACAGGGGTATGGGGAGCAGTACTTC. Residues: CASSPGQGYGEQYF. Supplemented by reference TRBV7-3 and TRBJ2-7, the full variable domain reads GAGVSQTPSNKVTEKGKYVELRCDPISGHTALYWYRQSLGQGPEFLIYFQGTGAADDSGLPNDRFFAVRPEGSVSTLKIQRTERGDSAVYLCASSPGQGYGEQYFGPGTRLTVT.

V and J are TRBV6-6 and TRBJ1-2; possibly TRBD1 for D (6 bases). Trimming cost V 5 bases and J 2 bases, with 12 bases left between them. The germline gives CDR1 MNHNY, CDR2 SVGAGI (reference sequence). The CDR3 spans 14 residues. CDR3 DNA sequence: TGTGCCAGCAGTCAACGTACAGGGAACTATGGCTACACCTTC. Translating it yields CASSQRTGNYGYTF.

This clone has a single count. The chain is built from TRBV4-2 and TRBJ2-3, with D possibly being TRBD1 (6 bases). The germline V gene encodes CDR1 LGHNA and CDR2 YNFKEQ. The germline V and J ends were trimmed by 3 bases and 4 bases, with 11 bases remaining between them. CDR3 size: 14 residues. In DNA, the CDR3 is TGTGCCAGCAGCCAGTGGACAGAAGCAGATACGCAGTATTTT. Encoded protein: CASSQWTEADTQYF.

V is TRBV7-2 and J is TRBJ1-1; D is unclear. This CDR3 is built from 13 residues. Germline values: CDR1 SGHTA, CDR2 FQGNSA. The germline V and J ends were trimmed by 6 bases and 2 bases, with 10 bases remaining between them. The CDR3 region is CASSLRQNTEAFF. In DNA form, the CDR3 reads TGTGCCAGCAGTCTACGCCAAAACACTGAAGCTTTCTTT.

The chain recombines TRBV14 with TRBJ2-5; a possible D gene is TRBD1 (6 bases). Germline V lookup: CDR1 SGHDN, CDR2 FVKESK. There are 15 residues in the CDR3. The V and J ends lost 3 bases and 4 bases respectively, with 15 bases between them. CDR3 nucleotide sequence: TGTGCCAGCAGCCACTCATTGGGGGACACAGAGACCCAGTACTTC. Translated: CASSHSLGDTETQYF.

The chain recombines TRBV5-1 with TRBJ2-5; 11 bases line up with TRBD2. This CDR3 has 18 residues. CDR1 is SGHRS and CDR2 is YFSETQ in the germline V gene. Trimming took 0 bases from V and 2 from J; bases not matched to a gene: 9. The CDR3 region is CASSLVGASGGSQETQYF. CDR3 coding DNA: TGCGCCAGCAGCTTGGTCGGGGCTAGCGGGGGGTCACAAGAGACCCAGTACTTC.

The chain joins TRBV14 to TRBJ2-1; 9 positions agree with TRBD2. This CDR3 has 16 amino acids. Germline V gene data show CDR1 as SGHDN and CDR2 as FVKESK. V was clipped by 1 base and J by 8 bases; unmatched bases: 9. The DNA for the CDR3 is TGTGCCAGCAGCCAAGGGCGGCGGGGGGGCTGGTATGAGCAGTTCTTC. It encodes CASSQGRRGGWYEQFF.

The chain joins TRBV15 to TRBJ2-1; D is unclear. Trimming pared 2 bases from V and 5 bases from J, leaving 4 bases between. Germline values: CDR1 LNHNV, CDR2 YYDKDF (reference sequence). This CDR3 is built from 12 residues. The DNA for the CDR3 is TGTGCCACCAGCAGACCGGACAATGAGCAGTTCTTC. Its protein product is CATSRPDNEQFF.

This chain joins TRBV5-1 and TRBJ2-1; D is uncertain. The germline V gene has CDR1 SGHRS and CDR2 YFSETQ. This CDR3 is built from 14 residues. Trimming took 0 bases from V and 7 from J, leaving 11 bases between them. CDR3 in amino acids: CASSLGQHPNEQFF. CDR3 DNA: TGCGCCAGCAGCTTGGGTCAGCATCCTAATGAGCAGTTCTTC. Full variable domain (outside the CDR3, taken from reference TRBV5-1 and TRBJ2-1): KAGVTQTPRYLIKTRGQQVTLSCSPISGHRSVSWYQQTPGQGLQFLFEYFSETQRNKGNFPGRFSGRQFSNSRSEMNVSTLELGDSALYLCASSLGQHPNEQFFGPGTRLTVL.